Following are 25 T cell receptor beta chains from one sample sequenced in a study of T cells in localized non-small cell lung cancer. The table came from immunoSEQ multiplex PCR; TCRdb's copy has only in-frame clones and leaves some out. Among some 27,000 clones, around nine tenths were seen once, and the ten largest hold 2.8%. Material: peripheral blood, obtained before any cancer treatment. Every receptor here comes from a woman between 18 and 50 years old with stage I lung adenocarcinoma.

With respect to this clone: Compared with germline, one end of the junction differs, possibly owing to a read error. The chain uses TRBV5-4 and TRBJ2-7; D gene uncertain. CDR3 size: 14 residues. Germline CDR1 SGHNT, CDR2 YYREEE (reference sequence). The CDR3 nucleotides read TGCGCCAGCAGCCAAAGGACGATAGTAGACGAGCAGTACTTC. Encoded protein: CASSQRTIVDEQYF. Combining the CDR3 with reference TRBV5-4 and TRBJ2-7 gives the whole variable domain ETGVTQSPTHLIKTRGQQVTLRCSSQSGHNTVSWYQQALGQGPQFIFQYYREEENGRGNFPPRFSGLQFPNYSSELNVNALELDDSALYLCASSQRTIVDEQYFGPGTRLTVT.

A few counts support this clone. DNA for the CDR3: TGTGCCAGCAGTGAGGAACAGGGGGCGTACGAGCAGTACTTC. The encoded protein is CASSEEQGAYEQYF. The chain carries TRBV2 and TRBJ2-7; 9 nucleotides match TRBD1. After removal of 3 bases from V and 4 bases from J, the junction contained 4 bases not matched to a gene. Germline assignment: CDR1 SNHLY and CDR2 FYNNEI. The CDR3 length is 14 residues. Complete variable domain (other parts from reference TRBV2 and TRBJ2-7): EPEVTQTPSHQVTQMGQEVILRCVPISNHLYFYWYRQILGQKVEFLVSFYNNEISEKSEIFDDQFSVERPDGSNFTLKIRSTKLEDSAMYFCASSEEQGAYEQYFGPGTRLTVT.

This chain joins TRBV4-1 and TRBJ2-1, with TRBD2 identical over 7 bases. Germline values: CDR1 MGHRA, CDR2 YSYEKL. V trimming: 1 base; J trimming: 4 bases; junction bases outside the gene matches: 7. This CDR3 region has 16 residues. CDR3: CASSQVPGGLYNEQFF. The DNA for the CDR3 is TGCGCCAGCAGCCAAGTTCCCGGGGGACTATACAATGAGCAGTTCTTC.

The chain couples TRBV28 to TRBJ2-1, with TRBD2 matching over 8 bases. The J segment lost 4 bases and the V segment lost 1 base, leaving 3 bases of the junction unmatched. CDR3 size: 15 residues. Germline assignment: CDR1 MDHEN and CDR2 SYDVKM. In DNA form, the CDR3 reads TGTGCCAGCAGTTTATTGCGGGAGGTTTACAATGAGCAGTTCTTC. Translated, it gives CASSLLREVYNEQFF.

This clone counts as medium-sized. This sequence joins TRBV4-1 and TRBJ2-1, with 7 bases matching TRBD2. Trimming at V came to 2 bases and at J to 5 bases, leaving 6 bases not matched to a gene. Germline V gives CDR1 MGHRA, CDR2 YSYEKL. The CDR3 totals 15 residues. The CDR3 loop is CASSQRGGSNNEQFF. The DNA for the CDR3 is TGCGCCAGCAGCCAAAGGGGAGGGAGCAACAATGAGCAGTTCTTC.

This sequence joins TRBV4-1 and TRBJ2-2, with 12 bases matching TRBD2. The CDR3 length is 17 residues. The germline V gene has CDR1 MGHRA and CDR2 YSYEKL. The trim removed 0 bases at V and 4 bases at J, leaving 3 bases unmatched. CDR3 sequence (DNA): TGCGCCAGCAGCCAAGATGGACTAGCGGGGATCACCGGGGAGCTGTTTTTT. Residues: CASSQDGLAGITGELFF.

This clone was counted between two and nine times. The J gene is TRBJ1-2, the V gene TRBV10-3; D unresolved. V lost 3 bases, J lost 10 bases, and 15 bases lay in between. The germline V gene encodes CDR1 ENHRY and CDR2 SYGVKD. This CDR3 spans 13 amino acids. The CDR3 region is CAISEYQDLTYTF. CDR3 coding DNA: TGTGCCATCAGTGAATATCAAGACCTGACCTACACCTTC.

The genes are TRBV23-1 and TRBJ2-2, with 8 bases aligning to TRBD1. TRBV23-1 is recorded as an ORF, its role being uncertain. The CDR3 length is 18 residues. V was pared by 6 bases and J by 0 bases, with 12 bases of the junction left unmatched. This CDR3 is CASRDHRDRPANTGELFF. The DNA for the CDR3 is TGCGCCAGCAGGGATCACCGGGACAGGCCGGCGAACACCGGGGAGCTGTTTTTT.

The sample holds one count of this clone. The V call is TRBV9, the J call TRBJ2-3, with TRBD2 identical over 10 bases. Looked up from germline, CDR1 is SGDLS and CDR2 is YYNGEE. This CDR3 spans 15 amino acids. With V trimmed by 0 bases and J by 6 bases, 4 bases remained unmatched. CDR3: CASSVAGSGGDTQYF. The CDR3 DNA reads as TGTGCCAGCAGCGTAGCAGGTAGCGGGGGGGATACGCAGTATTTT.

The count of this clone is one. The chain recombines TRBV9 with TRBJ1-1; 12 bases match TRBD1. Germline lookup yields CDR1 SGDLS and CDR2 YYNGEE. The CDR3 length is 17 residues. V lost 0 bases and J lost 6; bases outside the gene matches: 9. The CDR3 region is CASSVGNRDRGLPEAFF. In DNA form, the CDR3 reads TGTGCCAGCAGCGTAGGAAATCGGGACAGGGGGCTCCCTGAAGCTTTCTTT.

CDR3 DNA sequence: TGTGCCAGCAGTGAGACCGGACTAAAGAGATATGAGCAGTTCTTC. This sequence encodes CASSETGLKRYEQFF. The genes are TRBV6-1 and TRBJ2-1; D perhaps matches TRBD2 (6 bases). From germline, CDR1 is MNHNS and CDR2 SASEGT. Trimming removed 3 bases at V and 8 bases at J, with 17 bases between. CDR3 length equals 15 residues.

The CDR3 protein is CASSALYNEQFF. CDR3 coding DNA: TGTGCCAGTTCGGCACTTTACAATGAGCAGTTCTTC. The J gene is TRBJ2-1, the V gene TRBV19; no firm D call. This CDR3 is 12 amino acids long. V lost 8 bases and J lost 4, with 9 bases in between. Germline V CDR1 and CDR2: LNHDA, SQIVND (reference sequence).

The J gene is TRBJ1-2, the V gene TRBV6-1; a weak D match, TRBD1 (5 bases). This CDR3 contains 15 residues. The V end was cut by 3 bases, the J end by 8 bases, with 19 bases between. CDR1 and CDR2 from the germline V gene are MNHNS and SASEGT. This chain's CDR3 is CASSEGQPLLGGYTF. The CDR3 DNA is TGTGCCAGCAGTGAGGGGCAGCCCCTCTTAGGGGGCTACACCTTC.

V and J are TRBV19 and TRBJ2-1; 11 bases map to TRBD2. This CDR3 contains 14 residues. Germline V CDR1 and CDR2: LNHDA, SQIVND (reference sequence). V trimming: 6 bases; J trimming: 3 bases; junction bases outside the gene matches: 1. For the CDR3, the DNA is TGTGCCAGTAGGGGACTAGCGGACTACAATGAGCAGTTCTTC. Its protein is CASRGLADYNEQFF.

The gene calls are TRBV5-4 and TRBJ2-7; TRBD1 is a possible D gene (6 bases). There are 15 residues in the CDR3. Per germline, CDR1 SGHNT and CDR2 YYREEE (reference sequence). The V end was cut by 4 bases, the J end by 0 bases, with 14 bases between. Here the CDR3 reads CASSPNRDSSYEQYF. The DNA of the CDR3 is TGTGCCAGCAGCCCTAACAGGGATAGCTCCTACGAGCAGTACTTC.

This chain connects TRBV5-1 to TRBJ2-7, with D uncertain. V was cut by 4 bases and J by 5 bases, with 16 bases left in between. The CDR3 is 14 residues long. Germline assignment: CDR1 SGHRS and CDR2 YFSETQ. The CDR3 region has the DNA TGCGCCAGCAGCCCGCTTAGTGAGACTCACGAGCAGTACTTC. Amino acid sequence: CASSPLSETHEQYF. The full variable domain, in which reference TRBV5-1 and TRBJ2-7 provide the parts outside the CDR3, is KAGVTQTPRYLIKTRGQQVTLSCSPISGHRSVSWYQQTPGQGLQFLFEYFSETQRNKGNFPGRFSGRQFSNSRSEMNVSTLELGDSALYLCASSPLSETHEQYFGPGTRLTVT.

The chain recombines TRBV4-1 with TRBJ2-5, with 8 bases fitting TRBD1. Germline V lookup: CDR1 MGHRA, CDR2 YSYEKL. V shed 6 bases and J 10 bases; nucleotides not matched to a gene: 13. The CDR3 runs 14 residues. In DNA form, the CDR3 reads TGCGCCAGCAGTCTATGGACAGGGCCTTCAGACCAGTACTTC. Translation: CASSLWTGPSDQYF.

J is TRBJ2-7 and V is TRBV27; perhaps D is TRBD1 or TRBD2 (5 bases each). CDR3 size: 16 residues. Germline lookup yields CDR1 MNHEY and CDR2 SMNVEV (reference sequence). Trimming removed 1 base from V and 2 bases from J, with 15 bases in between. The CDR3 reads CASSLWDRFPTYEQYF. DNA for the CDR3: TGTGCCAGCAGTTTATGGGACCGATTCCCGACCTACGAGCAGTACTTC.

The gene calls are TRBV6-8 and TRBJ1-1; 8 bases fit TRBD1. This CDR3 has 16 residues. The J segment lost 3 bases and the V segment lost 6 bases, leaving 12 bases of the junction unmatched. Germline lookup yields CDR1 MNHGY and CDR2 SAAAGT. CDR3 coding DNA: TGTGCCAGCAGAAGGGACGAGACAGGGGCGTACACTGAAGCTTTCTTT. Translated, it gives CASRRDETGAYTEAFF.

The J gene is TRBJ2-1, the V gene TRBV13; no definite D call. V lost 4 bases and J lost 6, with 7 bases in between. The CDR3 is 12 residues long. Germline values: CDR1 PRHDT, CDR2 FYEKMQ (reference sequence). CDR3 sequence (DNA): TGTGCCAGCAGCTCCGGGTCCAATGAGCAGTTCTTC. It encodes CASSSGSNEQFF.

This chain joins TRBV10-3 and TRBJ2-7; D gene unclear. In germline, CDR1 is ENHRY, CDR2 SYGVKD. Trimming pared 4 bases from V and 4 bases from J, leaving 8 bases between. The CDR3 has 12 amino acids. The CDR3 here is CAISGTAYEQYF. Here the CDR3 DNA reads TGTGCCATCAGTGGAACGGCTTACGAGCAGTACTTC.

The chain joins TRBV11-3 to TRBJ2-2; 9 bases fit TRBD1. The CDR3 is 18 amino acids. V was pared by 0 bases and J by 1 base, with 6 bases of the junction left unmatched. Germline V lookup: CDR1 SGHNT, CDR2 YENEEA. CDR3: CASSLDSLGQGNTGELFF. In DNA form, the CDR3 reads TGTGCCAGCAGCTTAGATTCCCTGGGACAGGGGAACACCGGGGAGCTGTTTTTT.

The chain is built from TRBV9 and TRBJ2-7, with 11 bases identical to TRBD2. V lost 0 bases to trimming and J lost 3 bases; unmatched junction nucleotides: 11. CDR3 length equals 18 residues. CDR1 and CDR2 (germline): SGDLS, YYNGEE. CDR3 protein: CASSVAPLLAGAVYEQYF. The CDR3 coding sequence is TGTGCCAGCAGCGTAGCGCCTCTACTAGCGGGAGCGGTCTACGAGCAGTACTTC.

The V gene is TRBV13, the J gene TRBJ1-1; D possibly corresponds to TRBD1 (6 bases). This CDR3 region has 13 residues. Germline lookup yields CDR1 PRHDT and CDR2 FYEKMQ (reference sequence). The V gene lost 6 bases and the J gene lost 2 bases, with 10 bases spanning the gap. CDR3 in DNA: TGTGCCAGCAGATTGGACAGAAACACTGAAGCTTTCTTT. As protein: CASRLDRNTEAFF.

This clone was picked up a small number of times. The rearrangement joins TRBV7-9 to TRBJ1-5, with TRBD1 identical over 8 bases. The CDR3 runs to 13 residues. Losses at the gene ends were 4 bases for V and 6 bases for J; bases not matched to a gene: 2. Germline V CDR1 and CDR2: SEHNR, FQNEAQ (reference sequence). The CDR3 loop reads CASSSTGGQPQHF. The CDR3 bases are TGTGCCAGCAGCTCCACAGGGGGTCAGCCCCAGCATTTT.